This TCR beta chain was profiled in a study of CD8 T cells in Susac syndrome. The length of the CDR3 is 14 residues. Germline-derived CDR1 and CDR2 are MNHNY and SVGAGI (reference sequence). An input of about 0.45 to 1 ug of RNA was subjected to reverse transcription using random hexamers. Each CDR3 protein gets one entry after TCRdb re-called the immunoSEQ multiplex PCR reads with MiXCR. The table records some 100,000 distinct CDR3 sequences, about 92% of them present only once. Material for sequencing was CD4+ T cells from PBMCs. The clonotype comes from a human donor with multiple sclerosis. The chain recombines TRBV6-6 with TRBJ2-5; weak D call: TRBD1 (6 bases). CDR3 nucleotides: TGTGACTCCAGTTACTGGGGGCCCGGGGAGACCCAGTACTTC. This translates into CDSSYWGPGETQYF.